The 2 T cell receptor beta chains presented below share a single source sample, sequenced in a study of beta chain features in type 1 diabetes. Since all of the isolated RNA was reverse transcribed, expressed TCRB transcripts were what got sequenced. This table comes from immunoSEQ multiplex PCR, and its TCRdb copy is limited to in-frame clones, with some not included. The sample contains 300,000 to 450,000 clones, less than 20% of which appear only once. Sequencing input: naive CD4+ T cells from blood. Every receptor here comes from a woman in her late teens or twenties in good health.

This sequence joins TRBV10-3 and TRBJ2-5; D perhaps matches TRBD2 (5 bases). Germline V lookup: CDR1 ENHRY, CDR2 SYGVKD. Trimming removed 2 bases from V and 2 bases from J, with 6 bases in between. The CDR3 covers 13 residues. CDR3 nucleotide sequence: TGTGCCATCAGTGAGAGAGGGCAAGAGACCCAGTACTTC. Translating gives CAISERGQETQYF.

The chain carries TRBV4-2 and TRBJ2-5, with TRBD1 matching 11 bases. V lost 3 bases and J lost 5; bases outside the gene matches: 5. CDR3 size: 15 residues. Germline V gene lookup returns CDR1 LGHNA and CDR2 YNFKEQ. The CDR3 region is CASSQPGQGAETQYF. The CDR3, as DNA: TGTGCCAGCAGCCAGCCCGGACAGGGGGCTGAGACCCAGTACTTC.